This T cell receptor (beta chain) was captured in a study of shared clonotypes between healthy human individuals. Sequenced by immunoSEQ multiplex PCR; TCRdb stores in-frame clones only, minus some. The profile shows nearly 2 million clones, roughly 95% of them singletons. CDR1 SGHAT and CDR2 FQNNGV come from the germline V gene. The CDR3 is 16 residues long. V was pared by 4 bases and J by 6 bases, with 9 bases of the junction left unmatched. Naive CD8 cells were CD45RO-negative, positively selected for CCR7, excluding terminally differentiated effector memory CD45RA+ cells. The rearrangement links TRBV11-2 to TRBJ2-2; 9 bases match TRBD2. Sequencing was done on a sample of naive CD8+ T cells sorted from blood. The receptor's source is a man aged 18 to 29 in good health. CDR3 amino acids: CASSSGLAQYSGELFF. The DNA of the CDR3 is TGTGCCAGCAGCTCAGGACTAGCGCAGTACTCCGGGGAGCTGTTTTTT. Full variable domain (remainder filled in from reference TRBV11-2 and TRBJ2-2): EAGVAQSPRYKIIEKRQSVAFWCNPISGHATLYWYQQILGQGPKLLIQFQNNGVVDDSQLPKDRFSAERLKGVDSTLKIQPAKLEDSAVYLCASSSGLAQYSGELFFGEGSRLTVL.